This T cell receptor (beta chain) was sequenced during a study of control samples from healthy donors and cancer patients. Germline V gene lookup returns CDR1 SQVTM and CDR2 ANQGSEA. This CDR3 has 15 residues. V trimming: 4 bases; J trimming: 4 bases; junction bases outside the gene matches: 6. Sequencing was performed with immunoSEQ multiplex PCR; in TCRdb, only in-frame clones are kept and a portion is missing. Of more than 95,000 clones listed, around nine tenths are singletons. The chain employs TRBV29-1 and TRBJ2-3; TRBD2 agrees at 12 bases. The source material was blood. The TCR comes from a man aged 35-49 years in good health. For the CDR3, the DNA is TGCAGCGTTGGGCTGACTAGCGGGGGATCAGATACGCAGTATTTT. Translating gives CSVGLTSGGSDTQYF.